This T cell receptor beta chain derives from a study of ipilimumab plus nivolumab after autologous stem cell transplantation. Overall study results and limits: Per the authors, repertoire, Treg and microbiota data justify further study.

Produced via immunoSEQ multiplex PCR; TCRdb's table is partial and in-frame only. Counted here are 84,000 or so clones, around 80% occurring once; the ten biggest clones make up 2.2%. About this clone: Its target is unknown.

Trimming cost V 0 bases and J 6 bases, with 16 bases left between them. CDR3 size: 16 residues. Germline CDR1 and CDR2: SGHRS and YFSETQ. The sequenced sample was PBMCs, obtained in a trial of ipilimumab plus nivolumab as post-transplant consolidation. This receptor was identified in a male donor with diffuse large B-cell lymphoma. The chain joins TRBV5-1 to TRBJ2-1; a possible D gene is TRBD2 (5 bases). The CDR3 region is CASSLVSASIGNEQFF. In DNA form, the CDR3 reads TGCGCCAGCAGCTTGGTTTCGGCTAGCATCGGCAATGAGCAGTTCTTC.